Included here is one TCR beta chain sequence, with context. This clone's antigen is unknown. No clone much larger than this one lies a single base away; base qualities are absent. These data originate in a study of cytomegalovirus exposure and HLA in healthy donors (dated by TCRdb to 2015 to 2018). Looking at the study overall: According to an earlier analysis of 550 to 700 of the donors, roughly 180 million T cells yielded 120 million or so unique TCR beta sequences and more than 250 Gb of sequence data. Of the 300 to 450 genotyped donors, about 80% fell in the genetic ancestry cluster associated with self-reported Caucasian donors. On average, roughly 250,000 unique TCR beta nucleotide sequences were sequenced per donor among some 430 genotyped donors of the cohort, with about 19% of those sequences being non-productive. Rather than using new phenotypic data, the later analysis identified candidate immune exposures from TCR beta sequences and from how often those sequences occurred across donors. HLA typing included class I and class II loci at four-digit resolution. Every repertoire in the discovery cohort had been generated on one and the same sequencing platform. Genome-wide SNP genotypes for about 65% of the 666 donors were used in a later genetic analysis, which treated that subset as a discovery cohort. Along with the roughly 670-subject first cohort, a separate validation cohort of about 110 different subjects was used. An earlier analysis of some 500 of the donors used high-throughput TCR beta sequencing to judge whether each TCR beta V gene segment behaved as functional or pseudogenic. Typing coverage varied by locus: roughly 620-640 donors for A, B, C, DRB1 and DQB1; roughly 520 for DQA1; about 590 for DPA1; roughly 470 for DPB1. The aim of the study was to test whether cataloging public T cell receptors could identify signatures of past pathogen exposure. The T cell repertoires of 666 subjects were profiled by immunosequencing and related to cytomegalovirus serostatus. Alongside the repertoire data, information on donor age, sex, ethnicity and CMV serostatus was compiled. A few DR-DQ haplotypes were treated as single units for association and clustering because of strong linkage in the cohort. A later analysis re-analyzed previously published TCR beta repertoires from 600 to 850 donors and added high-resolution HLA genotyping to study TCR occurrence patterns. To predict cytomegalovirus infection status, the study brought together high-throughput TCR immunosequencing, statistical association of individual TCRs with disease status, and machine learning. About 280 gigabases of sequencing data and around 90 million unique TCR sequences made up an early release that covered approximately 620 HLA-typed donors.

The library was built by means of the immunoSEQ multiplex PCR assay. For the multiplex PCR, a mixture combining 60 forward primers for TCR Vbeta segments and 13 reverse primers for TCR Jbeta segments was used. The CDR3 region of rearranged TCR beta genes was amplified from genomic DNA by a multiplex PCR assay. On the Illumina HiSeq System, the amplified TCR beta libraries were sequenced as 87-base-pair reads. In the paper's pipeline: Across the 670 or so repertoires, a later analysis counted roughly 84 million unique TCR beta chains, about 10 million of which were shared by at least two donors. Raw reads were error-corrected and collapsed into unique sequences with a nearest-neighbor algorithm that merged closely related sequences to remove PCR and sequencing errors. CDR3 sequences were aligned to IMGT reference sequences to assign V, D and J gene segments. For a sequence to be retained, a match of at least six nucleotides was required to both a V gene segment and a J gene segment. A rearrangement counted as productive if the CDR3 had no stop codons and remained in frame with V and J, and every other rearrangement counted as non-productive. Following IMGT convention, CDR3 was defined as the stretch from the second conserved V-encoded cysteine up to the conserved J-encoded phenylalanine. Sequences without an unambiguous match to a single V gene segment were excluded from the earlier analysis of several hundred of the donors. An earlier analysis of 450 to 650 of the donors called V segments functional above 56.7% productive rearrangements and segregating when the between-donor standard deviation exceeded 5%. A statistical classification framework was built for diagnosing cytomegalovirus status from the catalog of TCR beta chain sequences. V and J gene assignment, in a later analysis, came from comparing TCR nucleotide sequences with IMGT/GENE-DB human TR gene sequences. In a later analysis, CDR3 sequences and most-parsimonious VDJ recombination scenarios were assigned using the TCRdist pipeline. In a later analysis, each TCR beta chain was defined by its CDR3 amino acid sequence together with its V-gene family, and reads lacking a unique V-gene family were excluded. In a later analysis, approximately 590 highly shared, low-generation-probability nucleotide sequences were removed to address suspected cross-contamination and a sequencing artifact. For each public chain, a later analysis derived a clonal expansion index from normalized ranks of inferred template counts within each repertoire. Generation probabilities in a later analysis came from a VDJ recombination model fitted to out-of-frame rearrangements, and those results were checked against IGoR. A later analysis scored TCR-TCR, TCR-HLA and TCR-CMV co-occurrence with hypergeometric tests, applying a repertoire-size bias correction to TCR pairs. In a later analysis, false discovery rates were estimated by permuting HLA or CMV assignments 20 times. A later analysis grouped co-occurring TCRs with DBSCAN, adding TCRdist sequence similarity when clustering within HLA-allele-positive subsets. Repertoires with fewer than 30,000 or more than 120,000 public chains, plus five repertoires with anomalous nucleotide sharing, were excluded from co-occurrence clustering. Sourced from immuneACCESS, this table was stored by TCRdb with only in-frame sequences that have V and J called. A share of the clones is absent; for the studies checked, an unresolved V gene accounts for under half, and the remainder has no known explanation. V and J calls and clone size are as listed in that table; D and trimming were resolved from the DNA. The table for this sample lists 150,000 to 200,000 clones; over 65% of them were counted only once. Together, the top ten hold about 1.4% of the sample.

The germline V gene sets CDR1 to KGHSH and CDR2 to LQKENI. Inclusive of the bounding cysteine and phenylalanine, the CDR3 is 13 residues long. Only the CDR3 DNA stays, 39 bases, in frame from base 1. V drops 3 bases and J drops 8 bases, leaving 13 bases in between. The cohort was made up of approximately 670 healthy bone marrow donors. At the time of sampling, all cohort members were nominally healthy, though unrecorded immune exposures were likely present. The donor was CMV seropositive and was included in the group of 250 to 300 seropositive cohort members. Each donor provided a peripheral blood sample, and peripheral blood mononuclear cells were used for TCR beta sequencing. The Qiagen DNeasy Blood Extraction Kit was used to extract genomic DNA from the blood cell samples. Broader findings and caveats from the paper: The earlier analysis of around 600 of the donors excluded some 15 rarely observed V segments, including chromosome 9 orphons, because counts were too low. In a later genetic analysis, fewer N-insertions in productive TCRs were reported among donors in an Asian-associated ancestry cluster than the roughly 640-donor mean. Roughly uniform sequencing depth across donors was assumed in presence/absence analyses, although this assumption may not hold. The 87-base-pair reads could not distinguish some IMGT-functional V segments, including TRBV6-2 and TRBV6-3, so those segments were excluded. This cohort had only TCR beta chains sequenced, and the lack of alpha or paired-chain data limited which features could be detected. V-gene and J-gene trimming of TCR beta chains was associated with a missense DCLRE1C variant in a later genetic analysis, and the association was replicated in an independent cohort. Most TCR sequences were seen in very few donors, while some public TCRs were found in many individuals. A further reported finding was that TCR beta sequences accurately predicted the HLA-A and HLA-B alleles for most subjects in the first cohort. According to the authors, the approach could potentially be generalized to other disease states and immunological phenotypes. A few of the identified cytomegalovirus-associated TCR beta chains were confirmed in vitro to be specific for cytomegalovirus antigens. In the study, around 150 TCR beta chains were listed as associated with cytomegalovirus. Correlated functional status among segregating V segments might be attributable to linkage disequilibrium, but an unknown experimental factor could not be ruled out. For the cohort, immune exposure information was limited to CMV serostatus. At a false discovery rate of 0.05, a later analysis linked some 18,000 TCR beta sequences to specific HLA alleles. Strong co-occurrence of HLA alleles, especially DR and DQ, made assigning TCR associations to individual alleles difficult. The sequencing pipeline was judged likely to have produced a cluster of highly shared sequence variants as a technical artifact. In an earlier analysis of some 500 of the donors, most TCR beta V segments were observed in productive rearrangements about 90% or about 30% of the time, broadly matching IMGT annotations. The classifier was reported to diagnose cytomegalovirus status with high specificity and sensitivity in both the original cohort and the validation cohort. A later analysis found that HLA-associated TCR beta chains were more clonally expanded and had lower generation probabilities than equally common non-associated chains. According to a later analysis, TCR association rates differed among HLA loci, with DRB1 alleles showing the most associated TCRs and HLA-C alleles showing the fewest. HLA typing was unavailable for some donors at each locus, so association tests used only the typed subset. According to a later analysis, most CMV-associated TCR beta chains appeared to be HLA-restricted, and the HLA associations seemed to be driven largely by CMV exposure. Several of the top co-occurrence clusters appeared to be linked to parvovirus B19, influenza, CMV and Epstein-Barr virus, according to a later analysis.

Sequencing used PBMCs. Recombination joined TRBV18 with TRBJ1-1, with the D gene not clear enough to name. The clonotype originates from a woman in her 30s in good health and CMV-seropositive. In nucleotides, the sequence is TGTGCCAGCTCACCGGTCACGAGTAGAGAAGCTTTCTTT. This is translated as CASSPVTSREAFF.